The subject of this entry is one T cell receptor beta chain. Its target is unknown. V lost 0 bases to trimming and J lost 15 bases, with 16 bases between them. The CDR3 runs to 13 residues. Looked up from germline, CDR1 is SGHTS and CDR2 is YDEGEE. The data are from a study of T cell responses to AZD1222 COVID-19 vaccine. Across the whole study: Second-dose groups at about 4 or about 12 weeks were pooled.

Using immunoSEQ multiplex PCR, the repertoire was profiled, and TCRdb retains in-frame clones only, with some absent. This table holds fewer than 130,000 clones, 80% to 95% found once. Study-wide results and limits: Compared with day 0, the breadth and depth of the Spike-specific TCR repertoire rose significantly after two doses of AZD1222.

The V call is TRBV5-8, the J call TRBJ2-1; D might be TRBD1 or TRBD2, each matching 6 bases. The specimen comprised peripheral blood, sampled on day 0 of AZD1222 vaccination. The sequence was obtained from an adult in good health. CDR3 bases: TGTGCCAGCAGCTTGGATTTCAGACTAGGGGGGTTCTTC. Residues: CASSLDFRLGGFF.